The rows below give T cell receptor beta chains drawn from one sample of a study of CD8 T cells in ankylosing spondylitis. Using its own MiXCR run on the 5' RACE reads, TCRdb lists one record per CDR3 protein. This table holds 130,000 or so distinct CDR3 sequences, roughly 6.6% found once. Sequenced: blood, either unsorted or a sorted T cell fraction (not recorded which). Receptors originate from a male donor with ankylosing spondylitis or in good health (not recorded which). Each CDR3 is given with its conserved first and last residue.

cdr3_length,v_call,cdr3_aa
13,TRBV5-1,CASSEGFSETQYF
16,TRBV9,CASSATEGILQSGYTF
8,TRBV12-3/TRBV12-4,CASSPRAF
14,TRBV5-1,CASSLTGSTTEAFF
16,TRBV20-1,CSAPSGLAPFTDTQYF
15,TRBV28,CASSQGRTVGTEAFF
15,TRBV10-2,CASSESGRAVYEQYF
14,TRBV10-2,CASSGRVADSPLHF
14,TRBV4-3,CASRRDRGSYEQYF
15,TRBV5-1,CASSLGGDRNQPQHF
13,TRBV5-1,CASSPDINYGYTF
14,TRBV5-6,CASSPGQVGETQYF
14,TRBV5-5,CASSWTGVSYEQYF
14,TRBV20-1,CSARRGPSTDTQYF
16,TRBV20-1,CSARAPGQSLNTEAFF
15,TRBV5-1,CASGDWTSGGDTQYF
17,TRBV5-1,CASSAGQGADWTDTQYF
15,TRBV20-1,CSARKGGGNNQPQHF
15,TRBV18,CASSPDLQGYNEQFF
13,TRBV20-1,CSATERADEKLFF
11,TRBV20-1,CSAGPPETQYF
11,TRBV12-3/TRBV12-4,CASSSQREQYF
13,TRBV2,CASIRLFPYEQYF
15,TRBV12-1,CASSFGGNSTDTQYF
12,TRBV20-1,CSAPVPNTEAFF
15,TRBV7-3,CASSSSGTVQETQYF
13,TRBV5-1,CASSYRTIHEQFF
14,TRBV25-1,CASRDTGDPYEQYF
16,TRBV28,CASSLLPGQGTDTQYF
15,TRBV20-1,CSARDPRGTTDTQYF
15,TRBV12-3/TRBV12-4,CASSPGTGFASPLHF
16,TRBV20-1,CSASGTSGGRYNEQFF
14,TRBV5-1,CASSSGQMNTEAFF
16,TRBV7-8,CASCSGTGKGNTEAFF
11,TRBV7-9,CASLELETQYF
16,TRBV29-1,CSVAGTGTAGANVLTF
15,TRBV27,CASSLAAGGIYEQYF
14,TRBV7-3,CASSLSGTNTEAFF
18,TRBV20-1,CSARDWGLAGQYQETQYF
17,TRBV5-1,CASSWLAGGGLSDTQYF
13,TRBV5-1,CASSPRIDGGYTF
16,TRBV5-1,CASSVKRGLAGDTQYF
14,TRBV19,CASSGQPNTGELFF
13,TRBV20-1,CSARVYLTHEQFF
16,TRBV10-3,CAISFSRDAYQRGLFF
15,TRBV15,CATSSDRGFNYGYTF
14,TRBV5-1,CASSVSGGLDTQYF
12,TRBV12-3/TRBV12-4,CASSLWDAEAFF
15,TRBV10-3,CAISDDRGLSYEQYF
15,TRBV29-1,CSVFTDRGNGYEQYF
15,TRBV5-1,CASSLEAGPDYGYTF
17,TRBV20-1,CSARSGLAESSYNEQFF
12,TRBV6-5,CASRRGLYGYTF
14,TRBV20-1,CSVLATSGRSEQYF
13,TRBV5-1,CASSLAIGSEQYF
15,TRBV5-1,CASSLEGRDTGELFF
15,TRBV11-2,CASSLTAGVIYEQYF